This is a list of T cell receptor beta chains from one sample in a study of blood T cells in healthy people across ages. TCRdb redid the calling of the 5' RACE reads with MiXCR, one entry per CDR3 protein. The repertoire has 800,000 or so distinct CDR3 sequences, about half of them found once; the top ten carry around 18%. The source material was blood. The origin of the receptors is a man older than 75 in good health. Each CDR3 is given with its conserved first and last residue.

v_call	j_call	cdr3_aa
TRBV12-3/TRBV12-4	TRBJ2-7	CASSLTTGLMTEQYF
TRBV7-2	TRBJ2-3	CASTLDTQYF
TRBV20-1	TRBJ2-3	CSARGTGGGTQYF
TRBV20-1	TRBJ2-1	CSALNLAQGSYNEQFF
TRBV6-2/TRBV6-3	TRBJ2-5	CASSPGGGSEGETQYF
TRBV12-3/TRBV12-4	TRBJ2-7	CASSLRGPAGYNEQYF
TRBV20-1	-	CGAREEGNTKTQYF
TRBV6-2/TRBV6-3	TRBJ2-1	CASSDQVYTGQFF
TRBV12-3/TRBV12-4	TRBJ1-2	CASSLYGNYGYTF
TRBV6-5	TRBJ2-5	CASSRIAGAGQETQYF
TRBV6-2/TRBV6-3	TRBJ2-4	CASSYLAVAKNIRYF
TRBV2	TRBJ1-4	CASSEYEKLFF
TRBV12-3/TRBV12-4	TRBJ2-3	CASSLGVRLAATDTQYF
TRBV30	TRBJ2-5	CAWSVGQYNEQYF
TRBV9	TRBJ1-4	CASSGSMDPEKLFF
TRBV20-1	TRBJ1-5	CSAWKDRAGDQPQHF
TRBV12-3/TRBV12-4	TRBJ2-1	CASSLTSGYNEQFF
TRBV29-1	TRBJ2-3	CSVDTDTQYF
TRBV5-5	TRBJ2-1	CASSRDGTTYNEQFF
TRBV28	TRBJ1-5	CGSSWRTGTEQPPHF
TRBV20-1	TRBJ2-1	CSAHDDSHNEQFF
TRBV28	TRBJ2-5	CASRAGGEETQYF
TRBV28	TRBJ1-6	CASSLSAVRGSPLHF
TRBV15	TRBJ2-5	CATSRGRGRGSIQETQYF
TRBV24-1	TRBJ2-3	CATSPGLAGPSTDTQYF
TRBV6-5	TRBJ2-1	CASSYSKFGYNEQFF
TRBV6-5	TRBJ2-1	CASKRDNEQFF
TRBV12-3/TRBV12-4	TRBJ2-7	CASSSPGLTSYEQYF
TRBV6-5	TRBJ1-1	CASSYSRGVTEAFF
TRBV4-2	TRBJ2-7	CASSQGSGSNYEQYF
TRBV9	TRBJ2-7	CASSVSGRAWGYEQYF
TRBV29-1	TRBJ2-5	CSAGPEPETQYF
TRBV20-1	TRBJ2-7	CSARDQWTGSYEQYF
TRBV29-1	TRBJ2-7	CSAFSGRLGEQYF
TRBV7-2	TRBJ1-5	CASSLAGGGGQPQHF
TRBV29-1	TRBJ2-7	CSVGASSGNEQYF
TRBV3-1	TRBJ2-5	CASGPGPQETQYF
TRBV2	TRBJ1-2	CASRGGRGGSYGYTF
TRBV4-3	TRBJ2-1	CASSQGIEGDEQFF
TRBV5-1	TRBJ2-1	CASKGREQDNEQFF
TRBV4-1	TRBJ2-1	CASSKPGLAGDHEQFF
TRBV11-2	TRBJ2-1	CASSSLRLAGPLLNEQFF
TRBV25-1	TRBJ1-4	CASSRTGPNEKLFF
TRBV7-6	-	CASCPLAGGTYEQYF
TRBV7-9	TRBJ2-7	CASSLGDSSSYEQYF
TRBV7-2	TRBJ1-2	CASSLDSLYGYTF
TRBV5-5	TRBJ2-7	CASSYTSPGHEQYF
TRBV6-1	TRBJ2-5	CASSLRQPQETQYF
TRBV7-2	TRBJ2-3	CASSLTTRRDTQYF
TRBV29-1	TRBJ1-1	CSGGSGDTEAFF
TRBV20-1	TRBJ2-1	CSAPGTGWSEQFF
TRBV7-2	TRBJ2-1	CASSLGINSYNEQFF
TRBV7-2	TRBJ2-5	CASSILAGGETQYF
TRBV7-2	TRBJ1-4	CASSQGSGGGEKLFF
TRBV20-1	TRBJ2-3	CSAPKILAATDTQYF
TRBV25-1	TRBJ1-4	CASIDETGNEKLFF
TRBV12-3/TRBV12-4	TRBJ2-7	CASSPIAGPSSYEQYF
TRBV4-3	TRBJ2-3	CASSQELREADTQYF
TRBV10-1	TRBJ2-3	CASSPATGADTQYF